Listed below are T cell receptor beta chains from one sample, sequenced in a study of human T cells and chemical hapten exposure. TCRdb redid the calling of the RACE reads with MiXCR, one entry per CDR3 protein. Of roughly 30,000 distinct CDR3 sequences in the sample, 9.4% were seen once. Sample: whole blood, taken in connection with sensitization to the hapten diphenylcyclopropenone (DPC). These receptors all come from a man aged 25-40 years with alopecia areata. Some clones in this sample may be carry-over from other donors' samples. Each CDR3 is given with its conserved first and last residue. Each record gives: J gene, V gene, clone size, D gene, CDR3 DNA, CDR3 protein. The D gene is left open where the match is weak. Not every row has a clone size; where given, it reads once, few, many or a size class.

TRBJ1-2 TRBV7-2 many NA TGTGCCAGCAGCCAAACATCCTATGGCTACACCTTC CASSQTSYGYTF
TRBJ2-5 TRBV7-7 NA NA TGTGCTAGCAGCAGGAGCGGGTACCAAGAGACCCAGTGCTTC CASSRSGYQETQCF
TRBJ1-3 TRBV19 NA NA TGTGCCAGTAGTGGGAGGGAAGGATCTGGAAACACCATATATTTT CASSGREGSGNTIYF
TRBJ1-2 TRBV5-1 once NA TGCGCCAGCAGCTTGACCGGGACCCCCGATGGATATGGCTACACCTTC CASSLTGTPDGYGYTF
TRBJ2-7 TRBV20-1 NA NA TGCAGTGCCCCGAAATCTGAGCAGGAGAGCTCGTACGAGCAGTACTTC CSAPKSEQESSYEQYF
TRBJ2-1 TRBV9 few NA TGTGCCAGCAGCGCTCCGGCGGCTTACAATGAGCAGTTCTTC CASSAPAAYNEQFF
TRBJ2-3 TRBV4-1 few NA TGCGCCAGCAGCCGAAAAGGGGAGGATGGGACAGATACGCAGTATTTT CASSRKGEDGTDTQYF
TRBJ1-2 TRBV7-9 many NA TGTGCCAGCAGCTCCCAGGGGCTTAACTATGGCTACACCTTC CASSSQGLNYGYTF
TRBJ2-2 TRBV7-8 many TRBD2 TGTGCCAGCAGCTCCACTAGCGGGAGTGTTACCGGGGAGCTGTTTTTT CASSSTSGSVTGELFF
TRBJ2-2 TRBV27 NA NA TGTGCCAGCAGTTCCTACCCCCCGACAGGGAACACCGGGGAGCTGTTTTTT CASSSYPPTGNTGELFF
TRBJ2-1 TRBV27 many NA TGTGCCAGCAGTCTCACAGGACCCCACTACAATGAGCAGTTCTTC CASSLTGPHYNEQFF
TRBJ2-3 TRBV24-1 NA NA TGTGCCACCAGTGCCCCTACAGTTTCGGCGTTAGGAGATACGCAGTATTTT CATSAPTVSALGDTQYF
TRBJ2-5 TRBV7-8 many NA TGTGCCAGCAGCCGGGACTTAGGCGAGACCCAGTACTTC CASSRDLGETQYF
TRBJ2-5 TRBV7-7 NA NA TGTGCTAGCCGACCCGTGGGGGAGACCCGGTACTTC CASRPVGETRYF
TRBJ1-2 TRBV29-1 NA TRBD1 TGCAGCGCAGGACAGGATGAGGGCTACACCTTC CSAGQDEGYTF
TRBJ1-2 TRBV6-6 many NA TGTGCCAGCAGGCATATCGGTGGCTACACCTTC CASRHIGGYTF
TRBJ2-7 TRBV12-3/TRBV12-4 many NA TGTGCCAGCAGTTCCATAGAGGGCGAGCAGTACTTC CASSSIEGEQYF
TRBJ2-3 TRBV19 NA NA TGTGCCAGTAGGAGCCGCGGGGGACACACAGATACGCAGTATTTT CASRSRGGHTDTQYF
TRBJ2-1 TRBV21-1 few NA TGTGCCAGCAAGGAACTAGCGGGAGGTAATGAGCAGTTCTTC CASKELAGGNEQFF
TRBJ2-6 TRBV2 many TRBD1 TGTGCCAGCAGTCACCGGGACAGGGGACCCCTAGGTGGGGCCAACGTCCTGACTTTC CASSHRDRGPLGGANVLTF
TRBJ2-7 TRBV3-1 NA NA TGTGCCAGCTCGACAGACTACGAGCAGTACTTC CASSTDYEQYF
TRBJ2-3 TRBV6-5 many TRBD2 TGTGCCAGCAGGACTAGCGCTAATGGGATTGCGCAGTATTTT CASRTSANGIAQYF
TRBJ2-1 TRBV18 many TRBD2 TGTGCCAGCTCATGGGGACTAGCGGGAGTGTCTAGTAATGAGCAGTTCTTC CASSWGLAGVSSNEQFF
TRBJ1-5 TRBV7-2 NA NA TGTGCCAGCAGCCGAGCGATAGATAGCAATCAGCCCCAGCATTTT CASSRAIDSNQPQHF
TRBJ2-1 TRBV4-3 medium-sized TRBD1 TGCGCCAGCAGCCAAGACGCGGGACAGGGGATTTTTGAGCAGTTCTTC CASSQDAGQGIFEQFF